The 27 T cell receptor beta chains reported below all come from one sample, sequenced in a study of control samples from healthy donors and cancer patients. Sequencing was performed with immunoSEQ multiplex PCR; in TCRdb, only in-frame clones are kept and a portion is missing. Of some 150,000 clones listed, more than 85% are singletons. Sequences were obtained from blood. These receptors all come from a man aged 30-40 years in good health.

The J gene is TRBJ2-6, the V gene TRBV6-5; D uncertain. This CDR3 region has 15 residues. V shed 7 bases and J shed 1 base, with 11 bases lying between them. In germline, CDR1 is MNHEY, CDR2 SVGAGI. The CDR3 coding sequence is TGTGCCAGCATCCAAATGGGGTCTGGGGCCAACGTCCTGACTTTC. Translation gives CASIQMGSGANVLTF.

This chain links TRBV24-1 with TRBJ2-1, with a weak D call TRBD1 (7 bases). The germline V and J ends were trimmed by 4 bases and 4 bases, with 22 bases remaining between them. From germline, CDR1 is KGHDR and CDR2 SFDVKD. This CDR3 is built from 18 residues. The CDR3 sequence: CATSESGRGAPFYNEQFF. CDR3 DNA: TGTGCCACCAGTGAATCAGGCAGGGGGGCCCCCTTTTACAATGAGCAGTTCTTC.

The gene calls are TRBV7-6 and TRBJ2-1, with D perhaps TRBD1 or TRBD2 (5 bases each). V lost 4 bases, J lost 4 bases, and 14 bases lay in between. The CDR3 is 15 residues long. From germline, CDR1 is SGHVS and CDR2 FNYEAQ. CDR3 sequence reads: CASSSPGPEYNEQFF. CDR3 in DNA: TGTGCCAGCAGCTCTCCGGGACCTGAGTACAATGAGCAGTTCTTC. The full variable domain, completed using reference TRBV7-6 and TRBJ2-1, is GAGVSQSPRYKVTKRGQDVALRCDPISGHVSLYWYRQALGQGPEFLTYFNYEAQQDKSGLPNDRFSAERPEGSISTLTIQRTEQRDSAMYRCASSSPGPEYNEQFFGPGTRLTVL.

V and J are TRBV5-4 and TRBJ1-1; 8 bases fit TRBD1. The CDR3 has 14 residues. The V gene end was trimmed by 4 bases and the J gene end by 4 bases; junction bases not matched to a gene: 6. Germline V CDR1 and CDR2: SGHNT, YYREEE (reference sequence). The CDR3 loop reads CASSPGQGPTEAFF. The CDR3, as DNA: TGTGCCAGCAGCCCCGGACAGGGCCCCACTGAAGCTTTCTTT.

The V call is TRBV2, the J call TRBJ2-2, with a weak D call TRBD1 (5 bases). The germline V and J ends were trimmed by 0 bases and 7 bases, with 12 bases remaining between them. The CDR3 runs to 15 residues. The germline V gene encodes CDR1 SNHLY and CDR2 FYNNEI. CDR3 in DNA: TGTGCCAGCAGTGAAGCGTCAGGGATTGGCGGGGAGCTGTTTTTT. It yields the protein CASSEASGIGGELFF.

V gene TRBV5-1 combines with J gene TRBJ1-1, with D uncertain. Germline assignment: CDR1 SGHRS and CDR2 YFSETQ. This CDR3 is 12 amino acids long. V gave up 0 bases and J gave up 5 bases, with 5 bases separating them. The DNA of the CDR3 is TGCGCCAGCAGCTTGGAAGGAACTGAAGCTTTCTTT. Translation: CASSLEGTEAFF.

The gene calls are TRBV18 and TRBJ1-4; TRBD1 matches at 7 bases. The CDR3 totals 14 residues. Trimming at V came to 1 base and at J to 8 bases, leaving 4 bases not matched to a gene. Germline V gene data show CDR1 as KGHSH and CDR2 as LQKENI. This CDR3 reads CASSPQGAREKLFF. DNA of the CDR3: TGTGCCAGCTCACCACAGGGGGCAAGAGAAAAACTGTTTTTT.

The CDR3 spells CASSLESGNQPQHF. As DNA, the CDR3 is TGCGCCAGCAGCTTGGAATCGGGAAATCAGCCCCAGCATTTT. The gene calls are TRBV5-1 and TRBJ1-5; D unresolved. Looked up from germline, CDR1 is SGHRS and CDR2 is YFSETQ. This CDR3 comprises 14 residues. The V gene lost 0 bases and the J gene lost 4 bases, with 8 bases spanning the gap.

The chain employs TRBV28 and TRBJ1-6; TRBD1 aligns across 7 bases. Germline V gene sequence: CDR1 MDHEN, CDR2 SYDVKM. V trimming: 2 bases; J trimming: 15 bases; junction bases outside the gene matches: 13. The CDR3 extends over 15 amino acids. CDR3 residues: CASSLGGQRISGLHF. The DNA for the CDR3 is TGTGCCAGCAGTTTAGGGGGACAGCGGATTTCGGGCCTCCACTTT.

V gene TRBV6-5 combines with J gene TRBJ1-1, with D uncertain. This CDR3 is 15 amino acids long. The V end was cut by 5 bases, the J end by 0 bases, with 13 bases between. Germline loops: CDR1 MNHEY, CDR2 SVGAGI. The CDR3 is CASSPWENVNTEAFF. DNA of the CDR3: TGTGCCAGCAGTCCTTGGGAGAATGTGAACACTGAAGCTTTCTTT.

This rearrangement joins TRBV12-3 or TRBV12-4 to TRBJ2-7; D remains ambiguous. The CDR3 contains 13 residues. The V and J ends lost 7 bases and 6 bases respectively, with 16 bases between them. The CDR3 coding sequence is TGTGCCAGCAATTTCGAGGCCACCGGCGAGCAGTACTTC. Its protein product is CASNFEATGEQYF.

The V call is TRBV19, the J call TRBJ2-3; D possibly corresponds to TRBD2 (6 bases). V dropped 3 bases and J dropped 3 bases, with 19 bases sitting between them. Germline lookup yields CDR1 LNHDA and CDR2 SQIVND (reference sequence). The length of the CDR3 is 17 residues. The CDR3 protein is CASSMSGGAPVTDTQYF. The CDR3 DNA reads TGTGCCAGTAGTATGAGCGGAGGGGCACCCGTAACAGATACGCAGTATTTT.

The chain combines TRBV27 with TRBJ2-7; 9 bases match TRBD1. CDR1 MNHEY and CDR2 SMNVEV come from the germline V gene (reference sequence). The CDR3 has 14 residues. The ends lost 6 bases at V and 6 bases at J; junction bases unmatched: 9. DNA for the CDR3: TGTGCCAGCAGCCCCGGGACAGGGTTTACCGAGCAGTACTTC. This translates into CASSPGTGFTEQYF.

The chain employs TRBV14 and TRBJ1-6, with a weak D call TRBD1 (5 bases). The CDR3 extends over 15 amino acids. V shed 5 bases and J shed 8 bases, with 16 bases lying between them. Germline CDR1 reads SGHDN; CDR2 reads FVKESK. CDR3 amino acids: CASSSLLRGDSPLHF. Written as DNA, the CDR3 is TGTGCCAGCAGCTCTCTGCTGCGGGGGGATTCACCCCTCCACTTT.

V and J are TRBV7-8 and TRBJ2-1, with 8 positions matching TRBD2. The CDR3 length is 19 residues. Trimming cost V 2 bases and J 2 bases; bases outside gene matches: 14. Looked up from germline, CDR1 is SGHVS and CDR2 is FQNEAQ. CDR3 residues: CASSLYLFSGGPPYNEQFF. The CDR3 DNA sequence: TGTGCCAGCAGCTTATACCTATTCAGCGGGGGCCCTCCCTACAATGAGCAGTTCTTC.

The chain uses TRBV9 and TRBJ2-1; 9 bases match TRBD1. The CDR3 totals 16 residues. V lost 3 bases, J lost 8 bases, and 12 bases stayed unmatched. Germline assignment: CDR1 SGDLS and CDR2 YYNGEE. The DNA for the CDR3 is TGTGCCAGCAGCGACAACACGGGGGACAGGGCACATGAGCAGTTCTTC. Translation gives CASSDNTGDRAHEQFF.

This chain joins TRBV6-1 and TRBJ2-1, with D possibly matching TRBD2 (5 bases). The CDR3 runs 14 residues. The V gene's germline CDR1 is MNHNS and CDR2 SASEGT. Trimming took 0 bases from V and 5 from J, leaving 8 bases between them. The CDR3 nucleotides read TGTGCCAGCAGTGAAGCGGGAGATAACAATGAGCAGTTCTTC. The encoded protein is CASSEAGDNNEQFF.

The V call is TRBV6-5, the J call TRBJ2-7; TRBD1 aligns across 9 bases. The length of the CDR3 is 14 residues. The germline CDR1 and CDR2 sequences are MNHEY and SVGAGI. V dropped 7 bases and J dropped 2; count of bases not matched to a gene: 6. The CDR3 reads CASTGDRATYEQYF. CDR3 nucleotides: TGTGCCAGCACCGGGGACAGGGCCACCTACGAGCAGTACTTC.

The rearrangement links TRBV7-2 to TRBJ1-6, with a tentative D call TRBD1 (5 bases). This CDR3 region has 15 residues. Germline V CDR1 and CDR2: SGHTA, FQGNSA. Between the trimmed V and J ends, which lost 2 bases and 4 bases, there was a span of 9 bases. Here the CDR3 reads CASSLLGRYNSPLHF. DNA for the CDR3: TGTGCCAGCAGCTTATTGGGACGGTATAATTCACCCCTCCACTTT.

This chain uses TRBV6-4 with TRBJ2-3; 12 nucleotides agree with TRBD1. V was clipped by 6 bases and J by 5 bases; unmatched bases: 9. The germline CDR1 and CDR2 sequences are MRHNA and SNTAGT. This CDR3 contains 16 residues. The CDR3 DNA follows: TGTGCCAGCAGAAGTTCCGGGACAGGGGGCCTAGATACGCAGTATTTT. Its protein is CASRSSGTGGLDTQYF.

The rearrangement joins TRBV27 to TRBJ1-2, with D possibly being TRBD1 (6 bases). The CDR3 runs to 16 residues. V gave up 4 bases and J gave up 8 bases, with 23 bases separating them. The germline gives CDR1 MNHEY, CDR2 SMNVEV (reference sequence). CDR3 residues: CASSSEPQGRIGGYTF. CDR3 DNA sequence: TGTGCCAGCAGTTCTGAGCCACAGGGTAGGATCGGAGGCTACACCTTC.

Only a few counts were recorded for this clone. The V call is TRBV4-1, the J call TRBJ1-4; D unresolved. This CDR3 is built from 13 residues. V lost 3 bases, J lost 4 bases, and 6 bases lay in between. Germline V gene sequence: CDR1 MGHRA, CDR2 YSYEKL. CDR3 in amino acids: CASSQGFNEKLFF. The CDR3 DNA is TGCGCCAGCAGCCAGGGGTTTAATGAAAAACTGTTTTTT.

The DNA for the CDR3 is TGTGCCAGCAGCTCGCCGGGGGTAGCGGGGGGCGTGAGCACAGATACGCAGTATTTT. Translating it yields CASSSPGVAGGVSTDTQYF. J is TRBJ2-3 and V is TRBV9, with 10 bases identical to TRBD2. V lost 4 bases to trimming and J lost 0 bases; unmatched junction nucleotides: 14. Per the germline V gene, CDR1 is SGDLS and CDR2 is YYNGEE. The CDR3 runs to 19 residues.

V usage is TRBV28 and J usage is TRBJ1-2, with 10 bases aligning to TRBD1. The CDR3 has 15 residues. With V trimmed by 5 bases and J by 2 bases, 5 bases remained unmatched. From germline, CDR1 is MDHEN and CDR2 SYDVKM. The CDR3 protein is CASSKGQGRNYGYTF. The CDR3 DNA follows: TGTGCCAGCAGTAAGGGACAGGGGCGGAACTATGGCTACACCTTC.

This sequence joins TRBV15 and TRBJ1-2, with D perhaps matching TRBD1 (6 bases). The CDR3 is 16 amino acids. Germline lookup yields CDR1 LNHNV and CDR2 YYDKDF (reference sequence). Trimming took 5 bases from V and 4 from J, leaving 20 bases between them. The CDR3 DNA sequence: TGTGCCACCAGCCAAGATAAGGGGGGGGTCCTCTATGGCTACACCTTC. Translation gives CATSQDKGGVLYGYTF.

The chain links TRBV6-6 to TRBJ1-1; tentative D call: TRBD1 (5 bases). The germline gives CDR1 MNHNY, CDR2 SVGAGI (reference sequence). The CDR3 spans 14 residues. Trimming took off 6 bases at V and 3 bases at J, with 14 bases between the two ends. The CDR3 spells CASRHQGGDTEAFF. In nucleotides, the CDR3 is TGTGCCAGCAGACACCAGGGAGGGGACACTGAAGCTTTCTTT.

The chain carries TRBV2 and TRBJ1-2, with TRBD1 matching over 7 bases. CDR1 is SNHLY, CDR2 FYNNEI, per germline. J was trimmed by 8 bases and V by 8 bases; bases with no gene match: 20. There are 16 residues in the CDR3. The CDR3 DNA sequence: TGTGCCAGCCTAGGGGCCCGGGACAGAACTATCTGGGGCTACACCTTC. Translation: CASLGARDRTIWGYTF.